This T cell receptor beta chain came from a study of T cell repertoires in cytomegalovirus infection. About the study: Recently identified HLA-C-restricted CMV epitopes were used, and well-studied HLA-B-restricted CMV epitopes were used as well. Study-wide findings and caveats: Ex vivo responses were dominated by HLA-C-restricted CMV-specific TCR beta clonotypes.

This clonotype has a handful of counts. Antigen: not known. Trimming removed 3 bases from V and 6 bases from J, with 18 bases in between. Germline CDR1 is MNHEY and CDR2 is SMNVEV (reference sequence). The CDR3 consists of 16 residues. One entry per CDR3 protein, called by TCRdb with MiXCR from the reads. Counted here are just over 450,000 distinct CDR3 sequences, about two fifths occurring once; the ten biggest clones make up 43%. The J gene is TRBJ2-1, the V gene TRBV27; perhaps TRBD2 as D (5 bases). This receptor was identified in a human donor in good health (CMV status not recorded). Some clones in this sample may be carry-over from other donors' samples. The sequencing here drew on cultured PBMCs, taken from culture after CMV antigen stimulation. This CDR3 is CASSLSWAKRPNEQFF. As DNA, the CDR3 is TGTGCCAGCAGTTTGTCATGGGCCAAGCGGCCCAATGAGCAGTTCTTC.